This section outlines one TCR beta chain sequence together with its context. In germline, CDR1 is SGHVS, CDR2 FQNEAQ. Trimming took off 5 bases at V and 8 bases at J, with 13 bases between the two ends. The CDR3 is 13 residues long. The primer mix had 60 Vbeta and 13 Jbeta primers. Sequencing used immunoSEQ multiplex PCR; TCRdb keeps in-frame clones, though not all of them. Of 150,000 to 200,000 clones listed, over 75% are singletons. The entry originates in a study of cytomegalovirus exposure and HLA in healthy donors. The sample consisted of PBMCs. The clonotype comes from a man aged 45-65 years in good health and CMV-seropositive. V gene TRBV7-8 combines with J gene TRBJ1-3; a weak D match, TRBD1 (5 bases). CDR3 region: CASSPGGSDTIYF. In DNA form, the CDR3 reads TGTGCCAGCAGCCCCGGGGGGTCGGACACCATATATTTT.